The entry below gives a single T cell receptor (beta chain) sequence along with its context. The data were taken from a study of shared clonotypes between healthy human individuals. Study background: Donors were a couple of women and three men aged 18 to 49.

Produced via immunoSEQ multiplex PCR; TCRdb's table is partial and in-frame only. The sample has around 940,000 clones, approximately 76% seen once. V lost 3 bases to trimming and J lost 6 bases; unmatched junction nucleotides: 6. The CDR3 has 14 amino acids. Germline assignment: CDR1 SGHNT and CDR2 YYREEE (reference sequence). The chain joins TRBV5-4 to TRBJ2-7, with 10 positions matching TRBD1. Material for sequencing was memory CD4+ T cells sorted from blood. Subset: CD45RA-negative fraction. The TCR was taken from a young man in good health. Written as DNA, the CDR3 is TGTGCCAGCAGCTCGGGACAGGGGCGAAGCGAGCAGTACTTC. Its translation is CASSSGQGRSEQYF. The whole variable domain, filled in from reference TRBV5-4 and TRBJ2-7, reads ETGVTQSPTHLIKTRGQQVTLRCSSQSGHNTVSWYQQALGQGPQFIFQYYREEENGRGNFPPRFSGLQFPNYSSELNVNALELDDSALYLCASSSGQGRSEQYFGPGTRLTVT.